Below, 10 T cell receptor beta chains from the same sample are listed, as sequenced in a study of OX40 agonist ivuxolimab in advanced cancers. The repertoire was sequenced with immunoSEQ multiplex PCR; TCRdb's copy has only in-frame clones and lacks some. The sample consists of roughly 24,000 clones, approximately 90% of them appearing once. The material was CD4+ or CD8+ T cells sorted from blood, obtained in a trial of the OX40 agonist ivuxolimab. Source of these receptors: an adult with an advanced solid tumor such as melanoma, head and neck, liver or kidney cancer.

The chain couples TRBV10-3 to TRBJ2-7; D is possibly TRBD2 (6 bases). The length of the CDR3 is 14 residues. The germline gives CDR1 ENHRY, CDR2 SYGVKD. V gave up 4 bases and J gave up 2 bases, with 12 bases separating them. CDR3 coding DNA: TGTGCCATCAGTGGGGACTTAGCTACCTACGAGCAGTACTTC. Its protein is CAISGDLATYEQYF.

The rearrangement links TRBV4-3 to TRBJ2-3; 8 nucleotides match TRBD2. CDR3 length: 18 residues. J lost 3 bases, V lost 0 bases, and 11 bases had no gene match. The V gene's germline CDR1 is LGHNA and CDR2 YSLEER. The CDR3 loop reads CASSQDGLSGGPTDTQYF. The CDR3 DNA sequence: TGCGCCAGCAGCCAAGATGGGCTCAGCGGGGGCCCTACAGATACGCAGTATTTT.

V is TRBV4-3 and J is TRBJ2-7; D is unclear. This CDR3 has 15 residues. The V end was cut by 2 bases, the J end by 5 bases, with 16 bases between. Germline values: CDR1 LGHNA, CDR2 YSLEER. CDR3 in amino acids: CASSQRPGSLNEQYF. The CDR3 DNA reads TGCGCCAGCAGCCAACGGCCCGGTAGCTTGAACGAGCAGTACTTC.

With respect to this clone: A far larger clone is a single base away, which makes a read error likely. The chain recombines TRBV5-8 with TRBJ2-5; D remains unclear. CDR1 is SGHTS and CDR2 is YDEGEE in the germline V gene. Trimming stripped 4 bases from V and 11 bases from J, with 27 bases between. This CDR3 contains 16 residues. The CDR3 DNA reads as TGTGCCAGCAGCCAAGAATCGGCCCTCGAACGGTCTGAGCAGTACTTC. Translation gives CASSQESALERSEQYF.

The chain joins TRBV2 to TRBJ1-1, with D unclear. V dropped 4 bases and J dropped 1 base, with 10 bases sitting between them. Germline lookup yields CDR1 SNHLY and CDR2 FYNNEI. This CDR3 contains 14 residues. CDR3 nucleotides: TGTGCCAGCAGTGCCCGGACTGGGAACACTGAAGCTTTCTTT. This encodes CASSARTGNTEAFF.

This clone was seen just once. The V gene is TRBV28, the J gene TRBJ1-1; TRBD1 is a possible D gene (6 bases). The ends were cut back, 5 bases at V and 7 bases at J, with 17 bases in the middle. Looked up from germline, CDR1 is MDHEN and CDR2 is SYDVKM. This CDR3 is 14 amino acids long. The CDR3 region is CASSMAGGRLEAFF. The DNA for the CDR3 is TGTGCCAGCAGTATGGCCGGGGGCCGCCTTGAAGCTTTCTTT.

This clone was seen more than once but under ten times. The V call is TRBV27, the J call TRBJ2-6, with D possibly TRBD2 on 5 matching bases. The CDR3 is made up of 14 amino acids. V lost 3 bases to trimming and J lost 3 bases, with 6 bases between them. Germline CDR1 and CDR2: MNHEY and SMNVEV (reference sequence). CDR3: CASSFGVGANVLTF. DNA for the CDR3: TGTGCCAGCAGTTTCGGGGTTGGGGCCAACGTCCTGACTTTC.

V usage is TRBV28 and J usage is TRBJ1-5; D gene unclear. Germline V gives CDR1 MDHEN, CDR2 SYDVKM. The CDR3 is 12 residues long. Trimming stripped 11 bases from V and 4 bases from J, with 12 bases between. The CDR3 nucleotides read TGTGCCGGAGCCACTCCGAATCAGCCCCAGCATTTT. Translation gives CAGATPNQPQHF.

The V call is TRBV5-6, the J call TRBJ1-6; D is perhaps TRBD1 (5 bases). The CDR3 has 16 amino acids. The V gene lost 2 bases and the J gene lost 5 bases, with 14 bases spanning the gap. Looked up from germline, CDR1 is SGHDT and CDR2 is YYEEEE. The CDR3, as DNA: TGTGCCAGCAGCTTTGGATCGGGGGGAGATAATTCACCCCTCCACTTT. As protein: CASSFGSGGDNSPLHF.

The V call is TRBV29-1, the J call TRBJ2-2, with D perhaps TRBD1 or TRBD2 (7 bases each). The length of the CDR3 is 14 residues. Deletions cut 4 bases from V and 3 bases from J, with 12 bases between. Germline values: CDR1 SQVTM, CDR2 ANQGSEA. The CDR3 DNA sequence: TGCAGCGTTGCCAGGGGGGGAGACACCGGGGAGCTGTTTTTT. As protein: CSVARGGDTGELFF.